The rows below give T cell receptor beta chains drawn from one sample of a study of blood T cell repertoires in COVID-19. TCRdb's copy holds only in-frame clones and misses some; the assay was immunoSEQ multiplex PCR. The data hold some 120,000 clones, with 75% to 85% observed a single time. The sequenced sample consisted of peripheral blood. Source of these receptors: a man aged 35 to 55 with active or convalescent COVID-19. Both conserved end residues are part of each CDR3. The D gene is left open where the match is weak. Rows give clone size only sometimes, using once, few, many, or a class for an expanded clone.

d_gene	v_gene	j_gene	abundance	CDR3aa	CDR3nt
TRBD1	TRBV2	TRBJ1-5	.	CASRLQGFQHF	TGTGCCAGCAGGCTACAGGGGTTCCAGCATTTT
TRBD2	TRBV30	TRBJ2-2	once	CAWRRAGGPGELFF	TGTGCCTGGAGACGAGCGGGAGGCCCCGGGGAGCTGTTTTTT
.	TRBV19	TRBJ2-7	.	CASQGLSYEQYF	TGTGCCAGTCAGGGACTCTCATACGAGCAGTACTTC
.	TRBV5-4	TRBJ2-5	once	CASSLIGAGETQYF	TGTGCCAGCAGCTTGATAGGGGCTGGAGAGACCCAGTACTTC
TRBD1	TRBV23-1	TRBJ2-4	.	CASSQTGQGRLAKNIQYF	TGCGCCAGCAGTCAAACGGGACAGGGAAGACTAGCCAAAAACATTCAGTACTTC
TRBD1	TRBV7-9	TRBJ1-1	.	CASSRPTGDTEAFF	TGTGCCAGCAGCCGTCCCACAGGGGACACTGAAGCTTTCTTT
TRBD1	TRBV14	TRBJ1-1	.	CASSQVPSMGTDTEAFF	TGTGCCAGCAGCCAGGTACCCTCGATGGGGACAGACACTGAAGCTTTCTTT
.	TRBV29-1	TRBJ1-1	few	CSVVGGETEAFF	TGCAGCGTTGTCGGGGGGGAGACTGAAGCTTTCTTT
.	TRBV12-3/TRBV12-4	TRBJ1-2	.	CASSPTGTYGYTF	TGTGCCAGCAGCCCTACAGGGACCTATGGCTACACCTTC
TRBD1	TRBV7-2	TRBJ1-2	.	CASSRDRGLYTGYTF	TGTGCCAGTTCCCGGGACAGGGGTTTATATACGGGCTACACCTTC
TRBD2	TRBV11-2	TRBJ2-3	.	CASSLGLATDTQYF	TGTGCCAGCAGCTTAGGACTAGCGACAGATACGCAGTATTTT
TRBD1	TRBV7-8	TRBJ2-7	.	CASSSDREAYEQYF	TGTGCCAGCAGCTCCGACAGGGAAGCTTACGAGCAGTACTTC
TRBD1	TRBV11-2	TRBJ1-1	.	CASSLTGMGTEAFF	TGTGCCAGCAGCTTGACAGGGATGGGAACTGAAGCTTTCTTT
TRBD1	TRBV27	TRBJ1-1	.	CASSWGTGTEAFF	TGTGCCAGCTCATGGGGGACAGGTACTGAAGCTTTCTTT
TRBD1	TRBV4-1	TRBJ1-3	.	CASSQPGQGTGNTIYF	TGCGCCAGCAGCCAACCGGGACAGGGTACTGGAAACACCATATATTTT
.	TRBV30	TRBJ1-5	few	CAWNGGDSNQPQHF	TGTGCCTGGAACGGGGGAGATAGCAATCAGCCCCAGCATTTT
TRBD1	TRBV12-5	TRBJ2-1	.	CASGLAMGTGLFNEQFF	TGTGCTAGTGGTTTGGCCATGGGGACAGGTCTTTTCAATGAGCAGTTCTTC
.	TRBV2	TRBJ2-5	once	CASSEAPQFRETQYF	TGTGCCAGCAGTGAAGCGCCGCAATTTCGGGAGACCCAGTACTTC
.	TRBV7-2	TRBJ1-2	few	CASSSGPVQGYTF	TGTGCCAGCAGTTCAGGGCCAGTTCAAGGCTACACCTTC
TRBD2	TRBV7-9	TRBJ2-2	few	CAIGTSKNTGELFF	TGTGCCATCGGGACTAGCAAGAACACCGGGGAGCTGTTTTTT
.	TRBV28	TRBJ1-2	.	CATTDSNYGYTF	TGTGCCACCACAGACAGCAACTATGGCTACACCTTC
.	TRBV9	TRBJ1-3	.	CASSVDGVEGNTIYF	TGTGCCAGCAGCGTAGACGGAGTGGAAGGAAACACCATATATTTT
.	TRBV28	TRBJ1-1	.	CASGQNTEAFF	TGTGCCAGCGGACAGAACACTGAAGCTTTCTTT
.	TRBV12-3/TRBV12-4	TRBJ1-1	many	CASSLADGGEAFF	TGTGCCAGCAGTTTAGCAGACGGGGGAGAAGCTTTCTTT
TRBD2	TRBV7-3	TRBJ2-7	.	CASSPWGEGYEQYF	TGTGCCAGCAGCCCCTGGGGGGAGGGCTACGAGCAGTACTTC
.	TRBV11-1	TRBJ2-5	.	CASSYSRWETQYF	TGTGCCAGCAGCTATAGCCGATGGGAGACCCAGTACTTC
TRBD1	TRBV4-1	TRBJ1-1	.	CASSQHRTGGDTEAFF	TGCGCCAGCAGCCAACATCGGACAGGGGGGGACACTGAAGCTTTCTTT
.	TRBV7-9	TRBJ1-4	.	CASSAWAGVDTNEKLFF	TGTGCCAGCAGCGCCTGGGCAGGGGTAGATACTAATGAAAAACTGTTTTTT
.	TRBV2	TRBJ1-2	once	CASWGGDIYGYTF	TGTGCCAGCTGGGGGGGCGACATCTATGGCTACACCTTC
TRBD2	TRBV6-5	TRBJ2-1	.	CASIGREGPEQFF	TGTGCCAGCATCGGGCGGGAGGGCCCTGAGCAGTTCTTC
.	TRBV11-2	TRBJ2-5	.	CASSLGVIGQETQYF	TGTGCCAGCAGTCTCGGGGTAATCGGCCAAGAGACCCAGTACTTC
.	TRBV6-5	TRBJ1-3	.	CASSRRPGSGNTIYF	TGTGCCAGCAGCCGACGACCGGGCTCTGGAAACACCATATATTTT
TRBD2	TRBV5-4	TRBJ2-7	.	CASSLWNPGLPGGVEQYF	TGTGCCAGCAGCTTGTGGAATCCCGGACTTCCCGGGGGGGTCGAGCAGTACTTC
TRBD2	TRBV4-2	TRBJ2-1	.	CASSQDWLAGGSNEQFF	TGTGCCAGCAGCCAAGATTGGCTAGCGGGAGGGTCCAATGAGCAGTTCTTC
.	TRBV14	TRBJ2-3	.	CASSQQRGAVDTQYF	TGTGCCAGCAGCCAACAACGGGGGGCGGTAGATACGCAGTATTTT
TRBD1	TRBV6-5	TRBJ1-3	.	CASRTRGSSGNTIYF	TGTGCCAGCAGGACCAGGGGGAGCTCTGGAAACACCATATATTTT
.	TRBV29-1	TRBJ2-3	.	CSDAQGPTDTQYF	TGCAGCGATGCACAGGGCCCCACAGATACGCAGTATTTT
TRBD2	TRBV19	TRBJ2-1	.	CASSISREVYEQFF	TGTGCCAGTAGTATTTCGCGGGAGGTCTATGAGCAGTTCTTC
.	TRBV19	TRBJ1-4	.	CASSIDRGTLATNEKLFF	TGTGCCAGTAGTATAGATCGCGGCACCCTAGCAACTAATGAAAAACTGTTTTTT
TRBD1	TRBV29-1	TRBJ1-1	.	CSVSGQRNTEAFF	TGCAGCGTGTCGGGACAGCGAAACACTGAAGCTTTCTTT